The 26 T cell receptor beta chains reported below all come from one sample, sequenced in a study of vaccination and CD4 T cells after COVID-19. The treatment is: 10-day PBMC culture with coronavirus spike peptide pools or control peptides (ViraFEST assay). Cultured CD4+ T cell DNA was sequenced using the Oncomine TCR Beta short-read assay. Using its own MiXCR run on the PCR reads, TCRdb lists one record per CDR3 protein. The sample holds some 15,000 distinct CDR3 sequences, about 56% seen once. The antigens these receptors bind are not known. This material consisted of CD4+ T cells from blood, cultured in vitro, taken before SARS-CoV-2 vaccination. These receptors were taken from a human donor who had recovered from COVID-19.

This rearrangement joins TRBV29-1 to TRBJ2-2; 14 nucleotides match TRBD2. This CDR3 contains 17 residues. The V and J ends lost 6 bases and 4 bases, in that order; junction bases with no gene match: 10. Germline V CDR1 and CDR2: SQVTM, ANQGSEA. CDR3 region: CSVAGLAGVGRTGELFF. DNA for the CDR3: TGCAGCGTCGCGGGACTAGCGGGAGTAGGGCGCACCGGGGAGCTGTTTTTT.

This chain uses TRBV7-2 with TRBJ2-1; no firm D call. Germline V gene data show CDR1 as SGHTA and CDR2 as FQGNSA. V was cut by 5 bases and J by 9 bases, with 17 bases left in between. The length of the CDR3 is 14 residues. Here the CDR3 reads CASSRQAPRSEQFF. For the CDR3, the DNA is TGTGCCAGCAGCCGACAAGCCCCCCGGAGTGAGCAGTTCTTC.

This clonotype was found once. The chain combines TRBV5-4 with TRBJ1-2, with D possibly matching TRBD1 (6 bases). The length of the CDR3 is 14 residues. V lost 0 bases and J lost 5, with 11 bases in between. CDR1 SGHNT and CDR2 YYREEE come from the germline V gene (reference sequence). The CDR3: CASSLVGQGYGYTF. CDR3 nucleotide sequence: TGTGCCAGCAGCTTGGTGGGGCAGGGGTATGGCTACACCTTC.

This rearrangement joins TRBV19 to TRBJ2-5; TRBD2 is a possible D gene (6 bases). Germline V gene sequence: CDR1 LNHDA, CDR2 SQIVND (reference sequence). With 4 bases removed from V and 4 bases from J, the gap between germline ends came to 13 bases. The CDR3 runs to 14 residues. CDR3 bases: TGTGCCAGTAGTAAGGGACTGGCGGGAGAGACCCAGTACTTC. Translation: CASSKGLAGETQYF.

The V call is TRBV14, the J call TRBJ2-3; D remains unclear. The CDR3 is made up of 14 amino acids. The V and J ends lost 5 bases and 2 bases respectively, with 11 bases between them. Germline CDR1 reads SGHDN; CDR2 reads FVKESK. CDR3 amino acids: CASSDRQNTDTQYF. CDR3 DNA sequence: TGTGCCAGCAGCGATCGCCAGAACACAGATACGCAGTATTTT.

This clonotype occurred once. The chain is built from TRBV19 and TRBJ1-5; tentative D call: TRBD1 (5 bases). The germline CDR1 and CDR2 sequences are LNHDA and SQIVND (reference sequence). This CDR3 comprises 13 residues. Between the trimmed V and J ends, which lost 2 bases and 5 bases, there was a span of 7 bases. The CDR3 DNA reads TGTGCCAGTAGTATATCGACAGATCAGCCCCAGCATTTT. Translated, it gives CASSISTDQPQHF.

The CDR3 loop is CAISETLAGTYEQYF. For the CDR3, the DNA is TGTGCCATCAGTGAGACCTTAGCGGGGACCTACGAGCAGTACTTC. The genes are TRBV10-3 and TRBJ2-7, with 8 bases lining up with TRBD2. The CDR3 loop spans 15 amino acids. Germline loops: CDR1 ENHRY, CDR2 SYGVKD. The V gene end was trimmed by 2 bases and the J gene end by 2 bases; junction bases not matched to a gene: 5.

The chain joins TRBV7-3 to TRBJ2-1; either TRBD1 or TRBD2 may fit D (5 bases each). Germline-derived CDR1 and CDR2 are SGHTA and FQGTGA. V was shortened by 3 bases and J by 0 bases, with 18 bases between the two germline ends. The CDR3 is 18 amino acids. The CDR3 DNA is TGTGCCAGCAGCTTCCTCCCCGGGACCCGCGGCTCCTACAATGAGCAGTTCTTC. Residues: CASSFLPGTRGSYNEQFF.

The rearrangement joins TRBV7-8 to TRBJ1-4; unclear D gene. V was pared by 1 base and J by 6 bases, with 12 bases between. The CDR3 runs 15 residues. CDR1 and CDR2 (germline): SGHVS, FQNEAQ. CDR3 residues: CASSLGFWEDEKLFF. CDR3 DNA: TGTGCCAGCAGCTTAGGTTTTTGGGAGGATGAAAAACTGTTTTTT.

The rearrangement uses TRBV12-3 or TRBV12-4 and TRBJ2-5; 16 nucleotides match TRBD2. The trim removed 5 bases at V and 2 bases at J, leaving 8 bases unmatched. CDR3 length: 18 residues. The CDR3 DNA reads TGTGCCAGCAGTGCCGGGACTAGCGGGGGGGCGCTTCAAGAGACCCAGTACTTC. Amino acids: CASSAGTSGGALQETQYF.

A few counts support this clonotype. The gene calls are TRBV7-6 and TRBJ2-5, with D hard to call. V lost 2 bases, J lost 2 bases, and 12 bases lay in between. The CDR3 is made up of 15 amino acids. CDR1 and CDR2 from the germline V gene are SGHVS and FNYEAQ. Here the CDR3 DNA reads TGTGCCAGCAGCTTACGGGTAGGGCCGCAAGAGACCCAGTACTTC. Its protein is CASSLRVGPQETQYF.

This chain connects TRBV4-1 to TRBJ2-4, with 7 bases aligning to TRBD2. The CDR3 is made up of 16 amino acids. V shed 4 bases, J shed 7 bases, and the junction held 13 bases outside the gene matches. Germline V lookup: CDR1 MGHRA, CDR2 YSYEKL. CDR3 nucleotides: TGCGCCAGCAGCCGGAGAGCGGGGAGTGTAGAGAACATTCAGTACTTC. It translates to CASSRRAGSVENIQYF.

This clonotype is medium-sized. This chain connects TRBV20-1 to TRBJ1-1; D is possibly TRBD1 (6 bases). The CDR3 is 13 residues long. The germline V gene has CDR1 DFQATT and CDR2 SNEGSKA (reference sequence). The V gene lost 5 bases and the J gene lost 5 bases, with 15 bases spanning the gap. The CDR3 is CSAGGGRGTEAFF. CDR3 bases: TGCAGTGCTGGGGGGGGGCGGGGTACTGAAGCTTTCTTT.

This clonotype was counted only a few times. The chain carries TRBV30 and TRBJ2-5, with D unclear. Trimming removed 6 bases at V and 8 bases at J, with 19 bases between. The CDR3 consists of 13 residues. The germline V gene has CDR1 GTSNPN and CDR2 SVGIG (reference sequence). The CDR3 DNA is TGTGCCTGTACCGAGACGCAGAGAGGAACCCAGTACTTC. This sequence encodes CACTETQRGTQYF. The entire variable domain, with the rest obtained from reference TRBV30 and TRBJ2-5, is as follows: SQTIHQWPATLVQPVGSPLSLECTVEGTSNPNLYWYRQAAGRGLQLLFYSVGIGQISSEVPQNLSASRPQDRQFILSSKKLLLSDSGFYLCACTETQRGTQYFGPGTRLLVL.

The chain combines TRBV28 with TRBJ1-2; possibly TRBD1 for D (6 bases). Germline values: CDR1 MDHEN, CDR2 SYDVKM. CDR3 size: 16 residues. Trimming left V 4 bases short and J 1 base short, with 16 bases between. The CDR3 region is CASSSQGTEFNYGYTF. The CDR3 DNA reads TGTGCCAGCAGTTCCCAGGGGACGGAGTTTAACTATGGCTACACCTTC.

The chain carries TRBV20-1 and TRBJ1-1; the D is unclear. The germline gives CDR1 DFQATT, CDR2 SNEGSKA (reference sequence). Trimming pared 3 bases from V and 1 base from J, leaving 6 bases between. The CDR3 consists of 12 residues. The CDR3 DNA follows: TGCAGTGCTAGGAAGGGGAACACTGAAGCTTTCTTT. Translated, it gives CSARKGNTEAFF.

The V and J genes are TRBV11-2 and TRBJ2-5; weak D call: TRBD1 (6 bases). CDR1 is SGHAT and CDR2 is FQNNGV in the germline V gene. The CDR3 has 14 residues. Trimming pared 6 bases from V and 0 bases from J, leaving 11 bases between. The CDR3 here is CASSFRDNQETQYF. As DNA, the CDR3 is TGTGCCAGCAGTTTCCGGGACAACCAAGAGACCCAGTACTTC. Using reference TRBV11-2 and TRBJ2-5 for the parts outside the CDR3, the full variable domain is EAGVAQSPRYKIIEKRQSVAFWCNPISGHATLYWYQQILGQGPKLLIQFQNNGVVDDSQLPKDRFSAERLKGVDSTLKIQPAKLEDSAVYLCASSFRDNQETQYFGPGTRLLVL.

This clonotype was detected only once. This chain joins TRBV19 and TRBJ1-5; 7 bases agree with TRBD1. J lost 0 bases, V lost 6 bases, and 5 bases had no gene match. The CDR3 extends over 15 amino acids. CDR1 is LNHDA and CDR2 is SQIVND in the germline V gene (reference sequence). DNA of the CDR3: TGTGCCAGTAGCTACAGGGGTGCTAGCAATCAGCCCCAGCATTTT. Its protein product is CASSYRGASNQPQHF.

CDR3 nucleotide sequence: TGTGCCAGCCGTGCGGAGGGAGGTTGGAAGCCCCAGCATTTT. It specifies CASRAEGGWKPQHF. This chain uses TRBV6-1 with TRBJ1-5; D remains unclear. The length of the CDR3 is 14 residues. The V end was cut by 8 bases, the J end by 8 bases, with 19 bases between. The germline V gene encodes CDR1 MNHNS and CDR2 SASEGT.

This chain connects TRBV11-2 to TRBJ1-1; 8 positions agree with TRBD1. Germline assignment: CDR1 SGHAT and CDR2 FQNNGV. V shed 3 bases, J shed 3 bases, and the junction held 3 bases outside the gene matches. The CDR3 loop spans 14 amino acids. DNA for the CDR3: TGTGCCAGCAGCTTGACAGGGGTTGACACTGAAGCTTTCTTT. This translates into CASSLTGVDTEAFF.

The chain has TRBV20-1 and TRBJ2-1; 9 nucleotides agree with TRBD2. Germline-derived CDR1 and CDR2 are DFQATT and SNEGSKA (reference sequence). This CDR3 has 14 amino acids. Trimming cost V 3 bases and J 5 bases; bases outside gene matches: 5. The CDR3 protein is CSARGIAGDNEQFF. The CDR3 coding sequence is TGCAGTGCTAGGGGGATAGCGGGGGACAATGAGCAGTTCTTC.

This clonotype appeared a few times. The chain combines TRBV2 with TRBJ1-5; a possible D gene is TRBD1 (5 bases). The CDR3 is 13 amino acids. Germline V CDR1 and CDR2: SNHLY, FYNNEI. The ends were cut back, 7 bases at V and 5 bases at J, with 12 bases in the middle. Written as DNA, the CDR3 is TGTGCCAGCAAGTCACAGGTTCATCAGCCCCAGCATTTT. It translates to CASKSQVHQPQHF.

This clonotype was seen more than once but under ten times. This chain joins TRBV20-1 and TRBJ2-4, with TRBD1 matching over 7 bases. Germline V gene sequence: CDR1 DFQATT, CDR2 SNEGSKA (reference sequence). After removal of 2 bases from V and 2 bases from J, the junction contained 3 bases not matched to a gene. CDR3 length equals 14 residues. The CDR3 DNA follows: TGCAGTGCTAGAAGGGGGCGCTCCAAAAACATTCAGTACTTC. It specifies CSARRGRSKNIQYF.

As to this clonotype: At one end the junction does not follow the germline gene, possibly because of a read error. The V call is TRBV20-1, the J call TRBJ2-5; 7 bases agree with TRBD2. The CDR3 sequence is 13 residues long. CDR1 and CDR2 (germline): DFQATT, SNEGSKA (reference sequence). As DNA, the CDR3 is TGCAGTGTAGGTACTAGCGACCAGGAGACCCAGTACTTC. This translates into CSVGTSDQETQYF.

The CDR3 is CASSLTRAYEQYF. DNA for the CDR3: TGTGCCAGCAGCTTAACCCGGGCCTACGAGCAGTACTTC. This chain links TRBV7-2 with TRBJ2-7; no clear D. CDR1 SGHTA and CDR2 FQGNSA come from the germline V gene. Trimming took 2 bases from V and 2 from J, leaving 7 bases between them. CDR3 length equals 13 residues.

The V and J genes are TRBV6-2 or TRBV6-3 and TRBJ1-2; D remains ambiguous. CDR3 length: 12 residues. Germline V gene data show CDR1 as MNHEY and CDR2 as SVGEGT. Trimming took off 6 bases at V and 0 bases at J, with 5 bases between the two ends. CDR3 amino acids: CASRHSNYGYTF. In DNA form, the CDR3 reads TGTGCCAGCAGACACTCTAACTATGGCTACACCTTC.